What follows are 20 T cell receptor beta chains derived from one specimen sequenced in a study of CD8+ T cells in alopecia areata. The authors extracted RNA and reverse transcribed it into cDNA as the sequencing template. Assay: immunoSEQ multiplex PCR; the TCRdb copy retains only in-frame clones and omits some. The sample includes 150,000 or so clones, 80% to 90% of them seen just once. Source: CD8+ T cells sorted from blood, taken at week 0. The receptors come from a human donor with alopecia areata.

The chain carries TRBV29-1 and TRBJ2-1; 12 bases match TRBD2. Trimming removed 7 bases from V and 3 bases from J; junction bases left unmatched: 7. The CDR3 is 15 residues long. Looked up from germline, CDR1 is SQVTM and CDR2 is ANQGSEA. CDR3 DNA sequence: TGCAGCGGGGAACTAGCGGGAGGCATCTACAATGAGCAGTTCTTC. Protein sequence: CSGELAGGIYNEQFF.

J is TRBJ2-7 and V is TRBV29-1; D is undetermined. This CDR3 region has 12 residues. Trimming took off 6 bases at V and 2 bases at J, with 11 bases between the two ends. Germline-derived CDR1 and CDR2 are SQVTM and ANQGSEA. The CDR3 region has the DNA TGCAGCGTCCTTAGCAGAGCCTACGAGCAGTACTTC. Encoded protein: CSVLSRAYEQYF.

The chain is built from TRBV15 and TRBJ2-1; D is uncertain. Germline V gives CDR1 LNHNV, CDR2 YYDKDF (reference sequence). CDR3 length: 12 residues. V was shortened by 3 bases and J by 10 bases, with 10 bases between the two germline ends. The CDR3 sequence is CATSRVPREQFF. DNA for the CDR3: TGTGCCACCAGCAGGGTGCCGAGAGAGCAGTTCTTC.

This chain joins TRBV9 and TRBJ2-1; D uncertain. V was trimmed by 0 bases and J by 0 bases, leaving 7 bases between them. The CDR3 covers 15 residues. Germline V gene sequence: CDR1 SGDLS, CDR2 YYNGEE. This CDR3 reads CASSVGRSSYNEQFF. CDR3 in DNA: TGTGCCAGCAGCGTAGGCCGGAGCTCCTACAATGAGCAGTTCTTC.

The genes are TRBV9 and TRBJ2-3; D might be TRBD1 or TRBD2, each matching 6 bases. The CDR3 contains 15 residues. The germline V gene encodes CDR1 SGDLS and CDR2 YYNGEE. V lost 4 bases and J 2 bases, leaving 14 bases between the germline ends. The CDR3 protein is CASSPVGGITDTQYF. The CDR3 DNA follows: TGTGCCAGCAGCCCGGTAGGGGGGATCACAGATACGCAGTATTTT.

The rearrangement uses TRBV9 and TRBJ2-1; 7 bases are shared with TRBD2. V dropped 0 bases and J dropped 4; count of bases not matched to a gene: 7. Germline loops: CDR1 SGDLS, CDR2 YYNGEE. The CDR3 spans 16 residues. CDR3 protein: CASSVGGGPPYNEQFF. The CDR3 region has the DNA TGTGCCAGCAGCGTAGGGGGAGGGCCGCCTTACAATGAGCAGTTCTTC.

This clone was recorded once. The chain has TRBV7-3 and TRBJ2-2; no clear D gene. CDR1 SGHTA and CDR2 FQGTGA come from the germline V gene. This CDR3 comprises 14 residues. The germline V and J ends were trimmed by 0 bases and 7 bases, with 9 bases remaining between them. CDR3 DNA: TGTGCCAGCAGCTTAACCGGGTCCGGCGGGGAGCTGTTTTTT. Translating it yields CASSLTGSGGELFF.

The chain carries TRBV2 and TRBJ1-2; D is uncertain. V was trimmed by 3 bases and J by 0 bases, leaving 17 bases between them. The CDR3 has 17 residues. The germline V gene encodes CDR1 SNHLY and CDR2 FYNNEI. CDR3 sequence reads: CASSDGSILIPNYGYTF. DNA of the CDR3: TGTGCCAGCAGTGATGGGTCTATACTGATACCTAACTATGGCTACACCTTC.

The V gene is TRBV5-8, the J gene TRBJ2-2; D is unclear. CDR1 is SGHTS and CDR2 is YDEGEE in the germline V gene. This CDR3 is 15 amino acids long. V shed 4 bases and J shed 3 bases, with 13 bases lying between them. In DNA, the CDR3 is TGTGCCAGCAGCCCCGGAGAGATTGACACCGGGGAGCTGTTTTTT. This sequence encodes CASSPGEIDTGELFF.

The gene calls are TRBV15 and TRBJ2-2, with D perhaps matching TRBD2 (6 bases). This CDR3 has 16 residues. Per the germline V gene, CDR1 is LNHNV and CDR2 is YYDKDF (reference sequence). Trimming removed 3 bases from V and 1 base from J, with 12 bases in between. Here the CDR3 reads CATSSGGAGNTGELFF. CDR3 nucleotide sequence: TGTGCCACCAGCAGCGGAGGGGCTGGGAACACCGGGGAGCTGTTTTTT.

The CDR3 sequence is CASSLGTRSWGEQFF. DNA for the CDR3: TGTGCCAGCAGCTTAGGTACACGATCGTGGGGTGAGCAGTTCTTC. The gene calls are TRBV11-1 and TRBJ2-1, with D unresolved. This CDR3 is built from 15 residues. Germline CDR1 SGHAT, CDR2 FQDESV (reference sequence). V lost 1 base, J lost 9 bases, and 16 bases lay in between.

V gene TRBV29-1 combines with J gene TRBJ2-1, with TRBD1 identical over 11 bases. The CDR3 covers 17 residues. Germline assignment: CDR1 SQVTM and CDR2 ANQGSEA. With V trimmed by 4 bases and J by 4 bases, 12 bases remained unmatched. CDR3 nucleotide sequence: TGCAGCGTTGGAAGGGACAGGGGGTTTCAATTGTACAATGAGCAGTTCTTC. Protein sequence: CSVGRDRGFQLYNEQFF.

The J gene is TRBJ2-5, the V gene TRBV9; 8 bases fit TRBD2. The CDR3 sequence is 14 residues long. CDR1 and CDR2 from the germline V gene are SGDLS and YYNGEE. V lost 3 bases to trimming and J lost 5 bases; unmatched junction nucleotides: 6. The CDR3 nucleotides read TGTGCCAGCAGCGCCTCGGGAGGGATCGAGACCCAGTACTTC. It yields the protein CASSASGGIETQYF.

The CDR3 here is CASESDTQYF. The CDR3, as DNA: TGTGCCAGTGAATCAGATACGCAGTATTTT. This chain uses TRBV9 with TRBJ2-3; D is uncertain. The CDR3 is 10 amino acids. Germline CDR1 is SGDLS and CDR2 is YYNGEE. Trimming removed 8 bases at V and 4 bases at J, with 5 bases between.

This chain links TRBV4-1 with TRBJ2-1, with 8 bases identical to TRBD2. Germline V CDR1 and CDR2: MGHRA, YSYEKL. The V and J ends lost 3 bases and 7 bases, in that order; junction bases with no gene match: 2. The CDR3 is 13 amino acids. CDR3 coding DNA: TGCGCCAGCAGCCATTCGGGAGGGAATGAGCAGTTCTTC. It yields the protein CASSHSGGNEQFF.

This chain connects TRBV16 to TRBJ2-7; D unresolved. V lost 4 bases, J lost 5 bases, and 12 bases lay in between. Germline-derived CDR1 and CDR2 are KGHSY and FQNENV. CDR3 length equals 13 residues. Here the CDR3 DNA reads TGTGCCAGCAGCCGGAGAGGATGGCACGAGCAGTACTTC. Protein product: CASSRRGWHEQYF.

CDR3 region: CSVLFRDRGPLANYGYTF. The CDR3 region has the DNA TGCAGCGTTCTTTTCCGGGACAGGGGGCCCTTAGCTAACTATGGCTACACCTTC. The chain employs TRBV29-1 and TRBJ1-2; 12 bases align to TRBD1. The V gene's germline CDR1 is SQVTM and CDR2 ANQGSEA. The CDR3 sequence is 18 residues long. V trimming: 5 bases; J trimming: 0 bases; junction bases outside the gene matches: 13.

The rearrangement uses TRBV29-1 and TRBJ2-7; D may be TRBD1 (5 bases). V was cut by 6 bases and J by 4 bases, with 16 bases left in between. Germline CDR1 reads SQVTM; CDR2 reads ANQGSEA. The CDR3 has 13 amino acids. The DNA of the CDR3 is TGCAGCGTGACAATAGGGGATTTTTACGAGCAGTACTTC. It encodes CSVTIGDFYEQYF.

CDR3 bases: TGTGCCAGCTCACCTACTACAGGGGACCTTAACAATGAGCAGTTCTTC. It yields the protein CASSPTTGDLNNEQFF. The rearrangement uses TRBV18 and TRBJ2-1, with 7 bases fitting TRBD1. J was trimmed by 5 bases and V by 3 bases; bases with no gene match: 10. This CDR3 is built from 16 residues. In germline, CDR1 is KGHSH, CDR2 LQKENI.

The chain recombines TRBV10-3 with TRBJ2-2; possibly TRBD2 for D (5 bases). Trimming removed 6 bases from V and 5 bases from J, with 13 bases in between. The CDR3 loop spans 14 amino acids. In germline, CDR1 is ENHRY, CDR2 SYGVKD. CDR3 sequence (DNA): TGTGCCATCAGGGAGGTTGGTTCGACCGGGGAGCTGTTTTTT. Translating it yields CAIREVGSTGELFF.